This TCR beta chain was profiled in a study of shared T cell receptors in the human thymus. V dropped 3 bases and J dropped 1; count of bases not matched to a gene: 1. The CDR3 runs 14 residues. Germline V gene lookup returns CDR1 SGDLS and CDR2 YYNGEE. Assay: immunoSEQ multiplex PCR; the TCRdb copy retains only in-frame clones and omits some. Among 500,000 to 850,000 clones listed, around 87% were seen once. The same specimen was also included in a second study, on human thymus T cells. From that paper: Thymus was obtained from resections taken during corrective heart surgery. Seemingly biased V and J gene usage marked thymic and blood repertoires. Thymic repertoires from unrelated individuals overlapped highly, related research reported.

This chain joins TRBV9 and TRBJ1-5, with 7 bases aligning to TRBD1. The sequenced sample consisted of thymocytes. This TCR derives from a boy less than two years old with a congenital heart defect. CDR3 protein: CASSAQGSNQPQHF. The CDR3 DNA reads as TGTGCCAGCAGCGCACAGGGGAGCAATCAGCCCCAGCATTTT.